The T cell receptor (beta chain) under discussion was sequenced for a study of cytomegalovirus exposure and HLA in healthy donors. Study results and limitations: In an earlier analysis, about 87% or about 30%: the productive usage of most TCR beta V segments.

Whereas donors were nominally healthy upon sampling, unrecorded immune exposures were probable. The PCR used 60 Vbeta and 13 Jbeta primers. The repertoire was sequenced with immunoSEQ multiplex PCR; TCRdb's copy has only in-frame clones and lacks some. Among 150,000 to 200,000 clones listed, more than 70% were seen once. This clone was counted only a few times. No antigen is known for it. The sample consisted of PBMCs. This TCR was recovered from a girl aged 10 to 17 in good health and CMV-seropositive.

The DNA of the CDR3 is TGCGCCAGCAGCCAACCCACTGAGAACACCGGGGAGCTGTTTTTT. This gives the protein CASSQPTENTGELFF. V is TRBV4-1 and J is TRBJ2-2; D is unclear. The germline V gene has CDR1 MGHRA and CDR2 YSYEKL. The CDR3 loop spans 15 amino acids. With 2 bases removed from V and 1 base from J, the gap between germline ends came to 8 bases.